This T cell receptor (beta chain) was recorded in a study of blood T cells in healthy people across ages. Study-level results: With unsorted PBMCs, a conclusive comparison of naive versus antigen-experienced cells was not possible.

The CDR3 is made up of 17 amino acids. CDR1 and CDR2 from the germline V gene are MDHEN and SYDVKM. The V and J ends lost 5 bases and 5 bases, in that order; junction bases with no gene match: 11. Through a sample-barcoded 5' primer and a J-beta primer mix, a second PCR was run for roughly 7 to 11 cycles. Each CDR3 protein is one row after TCRdb ran MiXCR on the 5' RACE reads. The table shows 1.5 million to 1.8 million distinct CDR3 sequences, with 40% to 45% occurring only once. The sample holds a few counts of this clonotype. Antigen specificity is unknown. The receptor was isolated from a woman under 30 in good health. Specimen: blood. The chain is built from TRBV28 and TRBJ2-6; TRBD1 matches at 8 bases. The CDR3: CASSTSATGAWANVLTF. CDR3 in DNA: TGTGCCAGCAGTACCTCTGCGACAGGGGCTTGGGCCAACGTCCTGACTTTC. The complete variable domain, with remaining parts taken from reference TRBV28 and TRBJ2-6, reads DVKVTQSSRYLVKRTGEKVFLECVQDMDHENMFWYRQDPGLGLRLIYFSYDVKMKEKGDIPEGYSVSREKKERFSLILESASTNQTSMYLCASSTSATGAWANVLTFGAGSRLTVL.